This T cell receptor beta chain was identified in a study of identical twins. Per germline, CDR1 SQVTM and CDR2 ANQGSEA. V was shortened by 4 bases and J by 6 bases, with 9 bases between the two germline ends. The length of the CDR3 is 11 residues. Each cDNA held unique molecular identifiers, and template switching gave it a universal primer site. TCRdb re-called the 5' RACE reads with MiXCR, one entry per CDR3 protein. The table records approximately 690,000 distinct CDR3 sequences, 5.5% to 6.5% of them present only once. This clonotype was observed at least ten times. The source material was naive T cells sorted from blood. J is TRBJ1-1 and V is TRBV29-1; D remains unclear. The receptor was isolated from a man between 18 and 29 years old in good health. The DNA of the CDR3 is TGCAGCGTTGCCTTTAAGGCTGAAGCTTTCTTT. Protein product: CSVAFKAEAFF.